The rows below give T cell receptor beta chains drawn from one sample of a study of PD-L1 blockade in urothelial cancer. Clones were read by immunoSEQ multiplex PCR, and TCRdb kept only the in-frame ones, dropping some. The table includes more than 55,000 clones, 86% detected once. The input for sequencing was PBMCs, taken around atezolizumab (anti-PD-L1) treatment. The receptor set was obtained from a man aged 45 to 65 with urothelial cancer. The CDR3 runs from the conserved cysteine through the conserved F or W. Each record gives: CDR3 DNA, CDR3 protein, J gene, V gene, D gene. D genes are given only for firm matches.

CDR3nt: TGTGCCGGATCCGTGGGACAGGGAAACCCGGGGGGGAATTCACCCCTCCACTTT; CDR3aa: CAGSVGQGNPGGNSPLHF; j_gene: TRBJ1-6; v_gene: TRBV30; d_gene: TRBD1
CDR3nt: TGTGCCAGCAGCCAAGGACAGGGGGGGCTCGAGCAGTACTTC; CDR3aa: CASSQGQGGLEQYF; j_gene: TRBJ2-7; v_gene: TRBV14; d_gene: TRBD1
CDR3nt: TGTGCCAGCAGATCTCAGGGTAATAGCAATCAGCCCCAGCATTTT; CDR3aa: CASRSQGNSNQPQHF; j_gene: TRBJ1-5; v_gene: TRBV6-4; d_gene: .
CDR3nt: TGTGCCAGTGGATTCACAGGGGACTCCTACGAGCAGTACTTC; CDR3aa: CASGFTGDSYEQYF; j_gene: TRBJ2-7; v_gene: TRBV19; d_gene: TRBD1
CDR3nt: TGTGCCAGCAGCCCGGAGGAGGGGTCCTATCGGGGCTACACCTTC; CDR3aa: CASSPEEGSYRGYTF; j_gene: TRBJ1-2; v_gene: TRBV28; d_gene: .
CDR3nt: TGTGCCAGCAGTGATTCCCTACTAGCGGGAGACTACACCGGGGAGCTGTTTTTT; CDR3aa: CASSDSLLAGDYTGELFF; j_gene: TRBJ2-2; v_gene: TRBV25-1; d_gene: TRBD2
CDR3nt: TGTGCCAGTATCGGGACGGCGGGGTCCACTGAAGCTTTCTTT; CDR3aa: CASIGTAGSTEAFF; j_gene: TRBJ1-1; v_gene: TRBV19; d_gene: .
CDR3nt: TGTGCCAGCAGCATTCTAGCGGGCTCCTACAATGAGCAGTTCTTC; CDR3aa: CASSILAGSYNEQFF; j_gene: TRBJ2-1; v_gene: TRBV9; d_gene: TRBD2
CDR3nt: TGTGCCAGCAGCCCCGGGTTGTATGGCTACACCTTC; CDR3aa: CASSPGLYGYTF; j_gene: TRBJ1-2; v_gene: TRBV6-5; d_gene: .
CDR3nt: TGTGCCAGTATGCCCCCAGGGGCGTCTGGAAACACCATATATTTT; CDR3aa: CASMPPGASGNTIYF; j_gene: TRBJ1-3; v_gene: TRBV19; d_gene: .
CDR3nt: TGCGCCAGCAGCCGAGGGGGTAGCGGGAGGCGGCGGACCGGGGAGCTGTTTTTT; CDR3aa: CASSRGGSGRRRTGELFF; j_gene: TRBJ2-2; v_gene: TRBV4-1; d_gene: TRBD2
CDR3nt: TGTGCCAGCAGCACTAGCGGGAGTAATTACGAGCAGTACTTC; CDR3aa: CASSTSGSNYEQYF; j_gene: TRBJ2-7; v_gene: TRBV7-2; d_gene: TRBD2
CDR3nt: TGTGCCAGCAGTCAGGGCAATAACTATGGCTACACCTTC; CDR3aa: CASSQGNNYGYTF; j_gene: TRBJ1-2; v_gene: TRBV28; d_gene: .
CDR3nt: TGCGCCAGCAGCCGAAGCGGGACATCCTACAATGAGCAGTTCTTC; CDR3aa: CASSRSGTSYNEQFF; j_gene: TRBJ2-1; v_gene: TRBV5-1; d_gene: .